The 24 T cell receptor beta chains presented below share a single source sample, sequenced in a study of blood T cell repertoires in COVID-19. TCRdb's table, derived via immunoSEQ multiplex PCR, lists solely in-frame clones and lacks some. The sample consists of about 140,000 clones, 60% to 80% of them appearing once. The sequenced sample was peripheral blood. Source of these receptors: a man aged 55 to 70 who had recovered from COVID-19.

The genes are TRBV3-1 (or the pseudogene TRBV3-2) and TRBJ1-6; D gene ambiguous. The V end was cut by 3 bases, the J end by 7 bases, with 13 bases between. Germline V gene sequence: CDR1 LGHDT, CDR2 YNNKEL (reference sequence). The CDR3 spans 15 residues. CDR3 residues: CASSQIDSGNSPLHF. CDR3 DNA sequence: TGTGCCAGCAGCCAGATCGATTCGGGGAATTCACCCCTCCACTTT.

The chain links TRBV6-4 to TRBJ2-2; maybe TRBD2 (5 bases). Germline V gives CDR1 MRHNA, CDR2 SNTAGT. V shed 10 bases and J shed 6 bases, with 15 bases lying between them. The CDR3 is made up of 13 amino acids. The CDR3 reads CATSGEDSGELFF. The CDR3 DNA follows: TGTGCCACCAGCGGCGAGGATTCCGGGGAGCTGTTTTTT.

The J gene is TRBJ1-5, the V gene TRBV19; tentative D call: TRBD1 (6 bases). The CDR3 loop spans 17 amino acids. Trimming shortened V by 3 bases and J by 0 bases, and 15 bases separated the two germline ends. Looked up from germline, CDR1 is LNHDA and CDR2 is SQIVND (reference sequence). The CDR3 DNA reads as TGTGCCAGTAGTATTGAAACAGGGCCCTATAGCAATCAGCCCCAGCATTTT. It codes for CASSIETGPYSNQPQHF.

V is TRBV30 and J is TRBJ1-6; 8 bases line up with TRBD1. Germline CDR1 reads GTSNPN; CDR2 reads SVGIG (reference sequence). V lost 1 base to trimming and J lost 9 bases; unmatched junction nucleotides: 2. The CDR3 contains 13 residues. The CDR3 DNA follows: TGTGCCTGGAGTGAGCAGGGGGCTTCACCCCTCCACTTT. Amino acids: CAWSEQGASPLHF.

The genes are TRBV24-1 and TRBJ2-2, with TRBD1 identical over 8 bases. The CDR3 totals 16 residues. The V segment lost 3 bases and the J segment 2 bases; nucleotides outside the gene matches: 4. The germline CDR1 and CDR2 sequences are KGHDR and SFDVKD. DNA for the CDR3: TGTGCCACCAGTGATGTAGACAGGGGAAACACCGGGGAGCTGTTTTTT. Protein sequence: CATSDVDRGNTGELFF.

This clone was picked up a small number of times. The V and J genes are TRBV5-6 and TRBJ2-1, with 14 bases identical to TRBD2. Germline V gives CDR1 SGHDT, CDR2 YYEEEE. V shed 5 bases and J 7 bases; nucleotides not matched to a gene: 8. The CDR3 contains 16 residues. The CDR3 here is CASRETSGRAWNEQFF. Written as DNA, the CDR3 is TGTGCCAGCAGGGAGACTAGCGGGAGGGCCTGGAATGAGCAGTTCTTC.

This clone was counted only a few times. The J gene is TRBJ2-3, the V gene TRBV9; TRBD2 agrees at 11 bases. V shed 3 bases and J 6 bases; nucleotides not matched to a gene: 18. The CDR3 is made up of 19 amino acids. Looked up from germline, CDR1 is SGDLS and CDR2 is YYNGEE. CDR3 sequence reads: CASSEASGTSGFIGDTQYF. The CDR3 DNA reads TGTGCCAGCAGCGAGGCTTCTGGGACTAGCGGATTCATTGGTGATACGCAGTATTTT.

The genes are TRBV14 and TRBJ1-6; a weak D match, TRBD1 (5 bases). Germline CDR1 and CDR2: SGHDN and FVKESK. V lost 1 base, J lost 7 bases, and 11 bases lay in between. The CDR3 loop spans 15 amino acids. The CDR3: CASSQGGGTNSPLHF. CDR3 bases: TGTGCCAGCAGCCAAGGCGGCGGGACGAATTCACCCCTCCACTTT.

For this clone: This specimen includes other DNA sequences encoding the same CDR3. V and J are TRBV27 and TRBJ1-2; 11 bases match TRBD1. J gave up 7 bases and V 0 bases, and 4 bases lay outside the gene matches. This CDR3 contains 15 residues. The germline V gene has CDR1 MNHEY and CDR2 SMNVEV (reference sequence). CDR3 in amino acids: CASSLSGQGAGGYTF. CDR3 sequence (DNA): TGTGCCAGCAGTTTATCAGGACAGGGGGCTGGTGGCTACACCTTC.

This chain joins TRBV6-1 and TRBJ2-7; 7 bases are shared with TRBD2. The CDR3 covers 16 residues. Per germline, CDR1 MNHNS and CDR2 SASEGT. Germline trimming cut 1 base from V and 5 bases from J; bases unmatched to any gene: 11. The CDR3 region is CASSEVGAGRENEQYF. The DNA of the CDR3 is TGTGCCAGCAGTGAAGTTGGGGCAGGGAGGGAAAACGAGCAGTACTTC.

This chain joins TRBV30 and TRBJ1-1; D unclear. Germline V gene lookup returns CDR1 GTSNPN and CDR2 SVGIG (reference sequence). V was clipped by 1 base and J by 9 bases, with 15 bases between them. This CDR3 comprises 13 residues. In DNA, the CDR3 is TGTGCCTGGAGTGCAACGAGCGGGTTCCAAGCTTTCTTT. It is translated as CAWSATSGFQAFF.

This chain's CDR3 is CASSPLAGGGNEQFF. The CDR3 DNA follows: TGTGCCAGTAGTCCTCTAGCGGGGGGTGGAAATGAGCAGTTCTTC. The J gene is TRBJ2-1, the V gene TRBV19; 11 bases fit TRBD2. The ends lost 5 bases at V and 7 bases at J; junction bases unmatched: 7. This CDR3 contains 15 residues. Germline V gene sequence: CDR1 LNHDA, CDR2 SQIVND (reference sequence).

The rearrangement joins TRBV28 to TRBJ2-1; possibly TRBD1 for D (5 bases). The CDR3 totals 11 residues. CDR1 and CDR2 from the germline V gene are MDHEN and SYDVKM. V shed 8 bases and J shed 10 bases, with 12 bases lying between them. The CDR3 spells CASGVAGEQFF. In DNA form, the CDR3 reads TGTGCCAGCGGGGTGGCAGGGGAGCAGTTCTTC.

The sample holds many counts of this clone. The gene calls are TRBV6-5 and TRBJ1-4, with 7 bases identical to TRBD1. Germline loops: CDR1 MNHEY, CDR2 SVGAGI. The junction had 4 bases not matched to a gene; V was cut back by 2 bases and J by 7 bases. The CDR3 consists of 14 residues. The CDR3 loop reads CASSYKGAGEKLFF. CDR3 in DNA: TGTGCCAGCAGTTACAAGGGGGCTGGTGAAAAACTGTTTTTT.

This clone has just a few counts. The rearrangement links TRBV3-1 (or the pseudogene TRBV3-2) to TRBJ1-1; tentative D call: TRBD1 (6 bases). V was pared by 1 base and J by 5 bases, with 11 bases between. Germline CDR1 reads LGHDT; CDR2 reads YNNKEL (reference sequence). The CDR3 loop spans 14 amino acids. CDR3 nucleotides: TGTGCCAGCAGCCAAGTTGGGGGCCAAACTGAAGCTTTCTTT. Translating it yields CASSQVGGQTEAFF.

The rearrangement links TRBV7-2 to TRBJ2-1, with a tentative D call TRBD1 (5 bases). V was clipped by 5 bases and J by 4 bases, with 6 bases between them. Germline CDR1 is SGHTA and CDR2 is FQGNSA. The CDR3 extends over 12 amino acids. In DNA, the CDR3 is TGTGCCAGCAGCGCAGGGTACAATGAGCAGTTCTTC. Protein sequence: CASSAGYNEQFF.

This clone has only one observation. The chain employs TRBV3-1 (or the pseudogene TRBV3-2) and TRBJ2-1; 7 nucleotides align to TRBD2. CDR1 and CDR2 from the germline V gene are LGHDT and YNNKEL (reference sequence). CDR3 size: 13 residues. V lost 8 bases to trimming and J lost 5 bases; unmatched junction nucleotides: 6. This CDR3 reads CASGAGENNEQFF. CDR3 DNA: TGTGCCAGCGGGGCGGGGGAAAACAATGAGCAGTTCTTC.

The CDR3 DNA is TGTGCCAGCAGTTTCAGGGTCCCTATGAACACTGAAGCTTTCTTT. Translated: CASSFRVPMNTEAFF. The chain combines TRBV6-6 with TRBJ1-1, with D possibly matching TRBD1 (5 bases). The germline V and J ends were trimmed by 4 bases and 0 bases, with 12 bases remaining between them. From germline, CDR1 is MNHNY and CDR2 SVGAGI (reference sequence). The CDR3 is made up of 15 amino acids.

This rearrangement joins TRBV7-2 to TRBJ2-7; maybe TRBD2 (6 bases). Germline loops: CDR1 SGHTA, CDR2 FQGNSA. The CDR3 is made up of 15 amino acids. V was shortened by 0 bases and J by 1 base, with 10 bases between the two germline ends. The CDR3 bases are TGTGCCAGCAGCTTAGCAGTGGCGGGATCCTACGAGCAGTACTTC. This codes for CASSLAVAGSYEQYF.

As for this clone: This CDR3 fails to terminate in the conserved phenylalanine or tryptophan, so it likely reflects a read error. The DNA is omitted, as the CDR3 cannot be located on it reliably, and the CDR3 follows TCRdb's listing. V is TRBV3-1 (or the pseudogene TRBV3-2) and J is TRBJ2-7; the D call of TRBD1 is as the table states it, not checked on the DNA. The CDR3 extends over 13 residues, inclusive of both ends. Germline V lookup: CDR1 LGHDT, CDR2 YNNKEL (reference sequence). The CDR3 is CASSHHGPGTGAS.

In its sample, this clone was seen once. The junction does not match germline at one end; this may be a read error. CDR3 amino acids: CASSSTRTSEETQYF. The CDR3 DNA is TGTGCTAGCAGCTCGACGAGGACTAGCGAGGAGACCCAGTACTTC. This chain links TRBV7-7 with TRBJ2-5; 9 bases are a match to TRBD2. This CDR3 contains 15 residues. The germline V gene has CDR1 SSHAT and CDR2 FNYEAQ (reference sequence).

The chain is built from TRBV7-2 and TRBJ2-5; tentatively, D is TRBD2 (6 bases). V was trimmed by 3 bases and J by 2 bases, leaving 22 bases between them. The CDR3 length is 18 residues. Germline loops: CDR1 SGHTA, CDR2 FQGNSA. The CDR3 sequence is CASSLPWARKAGQETQYF. The CDR3 nucleotides are TGTGCCAGCAGCTTGCCGTGGGCTAGAAAGGCGGGGCAAGAGACCCAGTACTTC.

This chain connects TRBV5-5 to TRBJ2-7, with a weak D call TRBD2 (6 bases). V gave up 4 bases and J gave up 4 bases, with 12 bases separating them. Germline V gives CDR1 SGHKS, CDR2 YYEKEE (reference sequence). This CDR3 spans 13 amino acids. CDR3 sequence (DNA): TGTGCCAGCAGCCCGGGGGTCCCTTACGAGCAGTACTTC. Encoded protein: CASSPGVPYEQYF.

V is TRBV7-3 and J is TRBJ2-1, with TRBD1 matching 8 bases. The V segment lost 5 bases and the J segment 3 bases; nucleotides outside the gene matches: 12. The CDR3 spans 17 residues. Germline V gene data show CDR1 as SGHTA and CDR2 as FQGTGA. This CDR3 reads CASSPDRASLFYNEQFF. Written as DNA, the CDR3 is TGTGCCAGCAGCCCGGACAGGGCTAGTCTATTCTACAATGAGCAGTTCTTC.